These 2 T cell receptor beta chains came from one sample sequenced in a study of monozygotic twins with inflammatory bowel disease (dated by TCRdb to the late 2010s). Libraries were prepared through 5' RACE. The instrument was an Illumina HiSeq 2500. With the reads reprocessed by TCRdb, a single entry stands for each CDR3 protein sequence and no DNA is reported. This sample's clone table shows just over 300,000 distinct CDR3 sequences. The ten largest clones add up to 5.6% of the sample. The specimen sequenced was blood. These receptor sequences come from a human donor with ulcerative colitis or Crohn's disease, or a healthy co-twin of an affected twin (not recorded which).

The V and J genes are TRBV4-2 and TRBJ2-1; without DNA, the TCRdb call of TRBD1 cannot be checked. The CDR3 loop spans 15 amino acids. Germline assignment: CDR1 LGHNA and CDR2 YNFKEQ. The CDR3 reads CASSRPGGSYNEQFF.

The genes are TRBV30 and TRBJ1-1; TCRdb's assignment of TRBD1 cannot be checked, as there is no DNA. CDR3 size: 19 residues. Looked up from germline, CDR1 is GTSNPN and CDR2 is SVGIG (reference sequence). The CDR3 sequence is CAWSVFRLIKQGSNTEAFF. Full variable domain (outside the CDR3, taken from reference TRBV30 and TRBJ1-1): SQTIHQWPATLVQPVGSPLSLECTVEGTSNPNLYWYRQAAGRGLQLLFYSVGIGQISSEVPQNLSASRPQDRQFILSSKKLLLSDSGFYLCAWSVFRLIKQGSNTEAFFGQGTRLTVV.